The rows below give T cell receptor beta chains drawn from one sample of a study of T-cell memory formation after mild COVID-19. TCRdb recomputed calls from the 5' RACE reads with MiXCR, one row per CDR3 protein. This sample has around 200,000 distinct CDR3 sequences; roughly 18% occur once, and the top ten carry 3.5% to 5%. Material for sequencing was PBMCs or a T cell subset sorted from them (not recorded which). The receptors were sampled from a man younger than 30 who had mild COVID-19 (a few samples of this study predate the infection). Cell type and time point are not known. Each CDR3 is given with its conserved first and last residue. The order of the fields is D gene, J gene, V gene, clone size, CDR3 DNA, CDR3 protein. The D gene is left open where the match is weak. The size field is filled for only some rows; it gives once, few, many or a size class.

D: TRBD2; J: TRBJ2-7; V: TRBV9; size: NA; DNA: TGTGCCAGCAGCGGAGCGGGGGGCCGTACCTACGAGCAGTACTTC; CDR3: CASSGAGGRTYEQYF
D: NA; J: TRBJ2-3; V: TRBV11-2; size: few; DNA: TGTGCCAGCACGAAGAGGTGGGGAGGCACAGATACGCAGTATTTT; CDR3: CASTKRWGGTDTQYF
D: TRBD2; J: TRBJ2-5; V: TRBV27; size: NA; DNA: TGTGCCAGCAGTCCGTCGGGACTAGCGGAGGAGACCCAGTACTTC; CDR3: CASSPSGLAEETQYF
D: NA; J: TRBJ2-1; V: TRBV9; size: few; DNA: TGTGCCAGCAGCGTAGGGCAAGGCAATGAGCAGTTCTTC; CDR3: CASSVGQGNEQFF
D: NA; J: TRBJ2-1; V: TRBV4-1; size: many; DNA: TGCGCCAGCAGCCAAGATAGCAGCGACTACAATGAGCAGTTCTTC; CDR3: CASSQDSSDYNEQFF
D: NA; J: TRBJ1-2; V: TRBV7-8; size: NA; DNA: TGTGCCAGCAGCTTAGGGACAGCTAAGAACTATGGCTACACCTTC; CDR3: CASSLGTAKNYGYTF
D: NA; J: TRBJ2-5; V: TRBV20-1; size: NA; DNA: TGCAGTGCCCCGGTGACTCAACCCCAAGAGACCCAGTACTTC; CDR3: CSAPVTQPQETQYF
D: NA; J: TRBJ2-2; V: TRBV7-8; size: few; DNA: TGTGCCAGCAGCTTGAGGACTAAAACCACCGGGGAGCTGTTTTTT; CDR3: CASSLRTKTTGELFF
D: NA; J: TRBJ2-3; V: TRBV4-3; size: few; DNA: TGCGCCAGCAGCTACGCAGTGATGGTCCCAGATACGCAGTATTTT; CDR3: CASSYAVMVPDTQYF
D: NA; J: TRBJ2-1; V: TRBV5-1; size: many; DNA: TGCGCCAGCAGCCCGACCGGGACTTCGGTTTTCAATGAGCAGTTCTTC; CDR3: CASSPTGTSVFNEQFF
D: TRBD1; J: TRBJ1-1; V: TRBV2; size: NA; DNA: TGTGCCAGCAGGGGGACAGGAAGCACTGAAGCTTTCTTT; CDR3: CASRGTGSTEAFF
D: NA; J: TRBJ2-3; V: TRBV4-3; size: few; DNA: TGCGCCAGCAGCCGCCGGGATGGGGGCAAAACAGATACGCAGTATTTT; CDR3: CASSRRDGGKTDTQYF
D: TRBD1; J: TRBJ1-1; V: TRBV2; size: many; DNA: TGTGCCAGCAGCGGACAGGGGAACACTGAAGCTTTCTTT; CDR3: CASSGQGNTEAFF
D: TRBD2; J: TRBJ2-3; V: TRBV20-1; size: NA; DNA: TGCAGTGCGCCACTAGCGGGGGGGACAGATACGCAGTATTTT; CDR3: CSAPLAGGTDTQYF
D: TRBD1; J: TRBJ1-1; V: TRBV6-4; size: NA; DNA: TGTGCCAGCTGGCAGGGGGCTGTCGACACTGAAGCTTTCTTT; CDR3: CASWQGAVDTEAFF
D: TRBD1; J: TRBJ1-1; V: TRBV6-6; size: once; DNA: TGTGCCAGCAGTCGCGGGACAGTGAACACTGAAGCTTTCTTT; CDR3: CASSRGTVNTEAFF
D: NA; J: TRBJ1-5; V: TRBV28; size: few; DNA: TGTGCCCCCACCGGCCGCAATCAGCCCCAGCATTTT; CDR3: CAPTGRNQPQHF
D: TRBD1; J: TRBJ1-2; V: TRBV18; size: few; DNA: TGTGCCAGCTCACTACCCTATGACAGGGGCTATGGCTACACCTTC; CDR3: CASSLPYDRGYGYTF
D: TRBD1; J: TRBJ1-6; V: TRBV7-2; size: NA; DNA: TGTGCCAGCAGCTTCTCCCTCAGGGGGCAACGCGATTCACCCCTCCACTTT; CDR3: CASSFSLRGQRDSPLHF
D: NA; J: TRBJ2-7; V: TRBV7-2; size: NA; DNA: TGTGCCAGCAGCTTATTCTCCGGGGGTCACGAGCAGTACTTC; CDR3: CASSLFSGGHEQYF
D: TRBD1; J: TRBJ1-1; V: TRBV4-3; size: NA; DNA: TGCGCCAGCAGCCAAGAATCCAGGGGGAGGGCTGAAGCTTTCTTT; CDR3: CASSQESRGRAEAFF
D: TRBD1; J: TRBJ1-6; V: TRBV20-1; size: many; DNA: TGCAGTGCTAGAGACGGAAGACAGGGATCAAATTCACCCCTCCACTTT; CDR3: CSARDGRQGSNSPLHF
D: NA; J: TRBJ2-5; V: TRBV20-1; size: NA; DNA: TGCAGTGCTAGGGCGGGTGAGACCCAGTACTTC; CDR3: CSARAGETQYF
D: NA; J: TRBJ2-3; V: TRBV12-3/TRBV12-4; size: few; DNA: TGTGCCAGCAGTTTCGCCAGCCGCACAGATACGCAGTATTTT; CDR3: CASSFASRTDTQYF
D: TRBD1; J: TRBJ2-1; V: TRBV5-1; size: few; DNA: TGCGCCAGCAGGACAGGGTATGACAATGAGCAGTTCTTC; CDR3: CASRTGYDNEQFF
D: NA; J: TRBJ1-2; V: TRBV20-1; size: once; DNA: TGCAGTGCTAGAGTCTCGATTCTCAGGGGTGGCTACACCTTC; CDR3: CSARVSILRGGYTF
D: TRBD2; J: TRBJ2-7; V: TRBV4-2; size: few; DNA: TGTGCCAGCAGCCAAGGTAGCGGGGGGGACTACGAGCAGTACTTC; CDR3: CASSQGSGGDYEQYF
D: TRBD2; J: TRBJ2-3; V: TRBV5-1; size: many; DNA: TGCGCCAGCAGCCCTGGACTAGCTATCACAGATACGCAGTATTTT; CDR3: CASSPGLAITDTQYF
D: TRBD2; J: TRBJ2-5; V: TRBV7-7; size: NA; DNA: TGTGCTAGCAGTCCAGGCGGCGGCGGGGGGGGAGAGACCCAGTACTTC; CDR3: CASSPGGGGGGETQYF
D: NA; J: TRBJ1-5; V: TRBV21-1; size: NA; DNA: TGTGCCAGCAGCAATACGGAAACCCTCCTTGGGCCCCAGCATTTT; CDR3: CASSNTETLLGPQHF
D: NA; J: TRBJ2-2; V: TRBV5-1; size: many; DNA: TGCGCCAGCAGCTTGGGCAGGGCAACGGGGGAGCTGTTTTTT; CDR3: CASSLGRATGELFF
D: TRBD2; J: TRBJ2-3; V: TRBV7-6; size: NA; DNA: TGTGCCAGCAGCATAACTAGCGGAAGCACAGATACGCAGTATTTT; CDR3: CASSITSGSTDTQYF
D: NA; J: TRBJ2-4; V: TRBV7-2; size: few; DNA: TGTGCCAGCAGCTTAGGGGGGATTGGCAAAAACATTCAGTACTTC; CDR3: CASSLGGIGKNIQYF
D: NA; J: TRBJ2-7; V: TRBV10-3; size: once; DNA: TGTGCCATCAGTGAGACAGCCTCCTACGAGCAGTACTTC; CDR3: CAISETASYEQYF
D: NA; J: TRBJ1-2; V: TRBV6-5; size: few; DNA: TGTGCCAGCAGCGCTGGGGCCGGCTACACCTTC; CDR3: CASSAGAGYTF
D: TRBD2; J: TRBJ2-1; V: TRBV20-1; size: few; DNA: TGCAGTGCTAGAGGCCTACTTAGCGGGGGGGCTAATGAGCAGTTCTTC; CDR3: CSARGLLSGGANEQFF